Listed below are T cell receptor beta chains from one sample, sequenced in a study of cytomegalovirus exposure and HLA in healthy donors. Data came from immunoSEQ multiplex PCR; TCRdb stores just in-frame clones and leaves some out. The sample has more than 65,000 clones; roughly 86% are singletons. Material for sequencing was PBMCs. Receptors originate from a man between 18 and 29 years old in good health and CMV-seronegative. The CDR3 runs from the conserved cysteine through the conserved F or W. D genes are given only for firm matches. Clone size, where shown, is once, few, many, or a class for clones that have expanded.

.	TRBV30	.	TRBJ2-1	CAWEPGRTTMPRFF	TGTGCCTGGGAACCGGGACGGACTACGATGCCACGGTTCTTC
.	TRBV18	.	TRBJ1-2	CASSVTATYGYTF	TGTGCCAGCTCAGTGACAGCTACCTATGGCTACACCTTC
TRBD1	TRBV28	.	TRBJ1-2	CASSTPQGNYGYTF	TGTGCCAGCAGTACTCCACAGGGGAACTATGGCTACACCTTC
TRBD1	TRBV6-1	.	TRBJ1-5	CASRTGGLQPQHF	TGTGCCAGCAGGACAGGGGGATTACAGCCCCAGCATTTT
.	TRBV6-4	few	TRBJ2-6	CASSDSDSSGANVLTF	TGTGCCAGCAGTGACTCGGACAGCTCTGGGGCCAACGTCCTGACTTTC
.	TRBV27	.	TRBJ2-2	CASSLWRGTGELFF	TGTGCCAGCAGTTTATGGAGGGGCACCGGGGAGCTGTTTTTT
.	TRBV4-1	few	TRBJ1-1	CASSHSLRGNTEAFF	TGCGCCAGCAGCCATTCACTTCGGGGGAACACTGAAGCTTTCTTT
TRBD1	TRBV6-4	.	TRBJ1-1	CASSDDRGGEAFF	TGTGCCAGCAGTGACGACAGGGGCGGTGAAGCTTTCTTT
TRBD1	TRBV7-9	.	TRBJ2-2	CASSPFGGQVIGNTGELFF	TGTGCCAGCAGCCCATTCGGAGGACAGGTGATTGGAAACACCGGGGAGCTGTTTTTT
TRBD2	TRBV29-1	once	TRBJ2-7	CSVELGAGPGEQYF	TGCAGCGTTGAATTGGGAGCGGGGCCCGGGGAGCAGTACTTC
TRBD2	TRBV5-1	.	TRBJ2-4	CASSPGGLAGPRQAKNIQYF	TGCGCCAGCAGCCCCGGAGGCCTAGCGGGCCCCCGGCAGGCCAAAAACATTCAGTACTTC
.	TRBV2	.	TRBJ2-1	CASSEDLVYEQFF	TGTGCCAGCAGTGAAGATTTAGTCTATGAGCAGTTCTTC
TRBD1	TRBV19	.	TRBJ2-7	CASSITQGAYEQYF	TGTGCCAGTAGTATCACACAGGGGGCCTACGAGCAGTACTTC
.	TRBV25-1	.	TRBJ1-6	CASSATTASPLHF	TGTGCCAGCAGTGCGACGACAGCCTCACCCCTCCACTTT
.	TRBV4-3	.	TRBJ2-2	CASSQDKGGYTGELFF	TGCGCCAGCAGCCAAGATAAAGGCGGGTACACCGGGGAGCTGTTTTTT
.	TRBV14	.	TRBJ2-6	CASSQDLGRGLSGANVLTF	TGTGCCAGCAGCCAAGATCTTGGCAGGGGCCTCTCTGGGGCCAACGTCCTGACTTTC
.	TRBV4-1	few	TRBJ1-1	CASSHEAAVIF	TGCGCCAGCAGCCATGAGGCGGCGGTTATATTC
TRBD2	TRBV7-2	.	TRBJ2-7	CASSLATGGPYEQYF	TGTGCCAGCAGCTTAGCGACGGGAGGACCCTACGAGCAGTACTTC
TRBD2	TRBV30	once	TRBJ2-7	CAWGKGLAGLLCF	TGTGCCTGGGGCAAGGGACTAGCGGGCCTTCTGTGCTTC
TRBD1	TRBV7-2	.	TRBJ2-7	CASSLAGQIYEQYF	TGTGCCAGCAGCTTAGCGGGACAGATCTACGAGCAGTACTTC
.	TRBV9	once	TRBJ2-3	CASSVGMVADSTDTQYF	TGTGCCAGCAGCGTAGGGATGGTAGCGGACAGCACAGATACGCAGTATTTT
.	TRBV9	.	TRBJ2-2	CASSVGQAMGTGELFF	TGTGCCAGCAGCGTAGGACAGGCGATGGGAACCGGGGAGCTGTTTTTT